This T cell receptor (beta chain) was recovered during a study of shared clonotypes between healthy human individuals (TCRdb year 2020). Concerning the study at large: Two women and three men aged 18 to 49 years were included in the cohort. For each donor, CD4 naive and CD4 memory were each run on three plates, CD8 naive on two plates, and CD8 memory on one plate. Blood TCR repertoires of roughly five healthy adults were deeply sequenced to estimate repertoire size and the extent of clonotype sharing between individuals. Per donor, leukapheresis produced somewhere between about 0.94 and 9 billion PBMCs. To increase sequencing depth and limit assay-specific biases, TCR repertoire library preparation and sequencing were carried out by different laboratories using diverse techniques.

Here is what the overall study found, with its caveats: Naive subsets generally had larger estimated clonotype richness than memory subsets did. Because the study included only a small number of donors, the genetic and exposure-history diversity represented was limited. About 5% of naive CD4, 3% to 4% of naive CD8, approximately 2.2% of memory CD4, and about 0.4% of memory CD8 clonotypes were shared across a few donors. Rarefaction of sorted-subset datasets indicated incomplete sequencing despite the large sequencing depth. Based on pairwise subsampling, the degree of clonotype sharing among donors was expected to be affected by sequencing depth. Only blood was sampled, and tissue TCR repertoires likely differ from those in blood. Compared with non-shared clonotypes, clonotypes shared by all four sorted-subset donors had higher generation probabilities.

For the CD8 naive samples, CD45RO-negative cells were positively selected for CCR7, yielding a CD45RA+CCR7+ population from which TemRA cells were excluded. Healthy HIV-negative adults with no recently reported acute infections or vaccinations were included as donors. All donors were Caucasian adults living in Nashville, Tennessee, USA. Blood was collected by leukapheresis, and PBMCs were isolated by Ficoll-Histopaque density gradient centrifugation and then cryopreserved in liquid nitrogen vapor phase. Analytical flow cytometry was used to check the purity and quantity of every magnetically sorted T cell population. Genomic DNA was isolated from each sorted fraction and quantified by UV absorbance on a Nanodrop 2000c. V is pared back by 2 bases and J by 4 bases, with 8 bases lying between the germline termini. The CDR3 holds 13 amino acids from the cysteine to the phenylalanine. Only the CDR3 DNA is retained, 39 bases long and in frame from the first base. Via the germline V gene, CDR1 is MDHEN and CDR2 SYDVKM.

Using the deep immunoSEQ assay, multiplex PCR amplified TCR CDR3 regions from genomic DNA. Extracted genomic DNA from each cell subset was spread evenly across all wells of several immunoSEQ 96-well plates, with each plate serving as a replicate. Each replicate PCR for sorted subsets received about 0.2 ug genomic DNA, equal to tens of thousands of T cell genomes. The purified libraries were quantified using a Qubit 3.0 fluorometer, sized with a Bioanalyzer 2100, and then quantified again using the KAPA Library Quantification kit. A separate single-read 150-cycle Illumina NextSeq 550 flow cell was used to sequence each immunoSEQ 96-well plate. The published analysis was carried out like this. Because the immunoSEQ output held only junctional sequences and lacked quality scores, the filtering could not match the filtering applied to full-length reads. Sequences were annotated with PyIR, a Python wrapper for IgBLAST v1.9, and V/J genes and CDR3 were assigned using IMGT germline references. Any read was removed if the V/J assignment was weak (E-value above 1e-6), the CDR3 was missing, or the read contained stop codons, out-of-frame junctions, or ambiguous translated residues. A V3J clonotype was defined by an identical inferred V gene, J gene, and CDR3 amino acid sequence. Percentage overlap between repertoires was calculated by dividing the number of shared unique clonotypes by the size of the smaller repertoire. Repertoire richness was assessed with RTK rarefaction, the Chao1 estimator, and Recon v2.1 estimates of unobserved clonotypes. For all TCRbeta clonotypes obtained by the gDNA method from four donors, generation probabilities were computed with OLGA. As stored in TCRdb, this immuneACCESS dataset retains in-frame rearrangements with V and J assigned. A fraction of the clones does not appear; measured against another copy, unresolved V genes explain less than half of the discrepancy, and the remainder lacks a known reason. Clone size and V and J calls were adopted from that table, with D and trimming inferred from the DNA. The sample has 550,000 to 750,000 clones on record, nearly 97% of them singletons. The ten top clones hold 0.11% of the sample.

In the case of this clone: Its antigen is unknown. There are no base qualities to consult, and no much larger clone falls within one base. Within the sample, other DNA sequences also encode this same CDR3.

The sequence joins TRBV28 to TRBJ1-2; the D region possibly corresponds to TRBD1 (5 bases align). This sequence was found in a woman under 40 in good health. Sequences were obtained from naive CD8+ T cells sorted from blood. Read against the paper, the sample's cell subset or site label means: CD45RA+CCR7+. The DNA sequence follows: TGTGCCAGCAGTTTACGGCAGGGCTATGGCTACACCTTC. Translated, it reads CASSLRQGYGYTF.